The rows below give T cell receptor beta chains drawn from one sample of a study of T-cell reconstitution after alpha-beta-depleted transplantation in children. TCRdb analysed the PCR reads with MiXCR anew, one entry per CDR3 protein. The sample lists about 610,000 distinct CDR3 sequences; roughly 30% were seen once. Sample: PBMCs, taken before TCRalphabeta/CD19-depleted stem cell transplant. The receptors here all came from a boy in the first two years of life with Wiskott-Aldrich syndrome, due to receive a stem cell transplant. Both conserved end residues are part of each CDR3. A D gene is named only where the DNA matches it firmly. Not all rows give a size; the values are once, few, many and, for expanded clones, a class.

D,length,V,J,size,CDR3,DNA
-,15,TRBV12-3/TRBV12-4,TRBJ2-2,few,CASIYGLANTGELFF,TGTGCCAGCATCTACGGGCTAGCGAACACCGGGGAGCTGTTTTTT
-,14,TRBV7-2,TRBJ2-7,few,CASSLPPGAYEQYF,TGTGCCAGCAGCTTACCCCCGGGTGCCTACGAGCAGTACTTC
-,15,TRBV7-2,TRBJ2-2,-,CASSFGIGGPGELFF,TGTGCCAGCAGCTTTGGAATTGGGGGCCCTGGGGAGCTGTTTTTT
-,12,TRBV29-1,TRBJ1-1,-,CSVGWSNTEAFF,TGCAGCGTTGGTTGGTCGAACACTGAAGCTTTCTTT
-,13,TRBV5-1,TRBJ1-5,-,CASSADGYQPQHF,TGCGCCAGCAGCGCGGATGGCTATCAGCCCCAGCATTTT
-,13,TRBV24-1,TRBJ2-3,-,CATSGVAPDTQYF,TGTGCCACCAGTGGAGTAGCCCCAGATACGCAGTATTTT
TRBD1,15,TRBV12-3/TRBV12-4,TRBJ1-5,few,CASRIGTERNQPQHF,TGTGCCAGCAGGATTGGGACAGAGAGGAATCAGCCCCAGCATTTT
-,15,TRBV29-1,TRBJ2-3,-,CSVEDDPDRTDTQYF,TGCAGCGTTGAAGATGACCCGGACCGGACAGATACGCAGTATTTT
-,15,TRBV6-5,TRBJ2-7,-,CASRSRVGVYYEQYF,TGTGCCAGCAGATCTCGTGTGGGAGTATACTACGAGCAGTACTTC
-,15,TRBV12-3/TRBV12-4,TRBJ2-1,-,CASSFAGHSYNEQFF,TGTGCCAGCAGTTTTGCGGGGCACTCCTACAATGAGCAGTTCTTC
-,17,TRBV10-2,TRBJ2-1,few,CASSESILFSSGNEQFF,TGCGCCAGCAGTGAGTCGATTCTTTTTAGTAGTGGGAATGAGCAGTTCTTC
TRBD1,16,TRBV27,TRBJ2-5,-,CASAKAGTGGGETQYF,TGTGCCAGCGCTAAGGCCGGGACAGGTGGAGGAGAGACCCAGTACTTC
TRBD2,14,TRBV5-1,TRBJ2-1,-,CASSLTSGRNEQFF,TGCGCCAGCAGCTTGACTAGCGGGAGGAATGAGCAGTTCTTC
TRBD1,15,TRBV30,TRBJ2-7,-,CAWSVRAGGSYEQYF,TGTGCCTGGAGTGTACGGGCAGGGGGCTCCTACGAGCAGTACTTC
-,15,TRBV5-1,TRBJ2-1,-,CASSLLAKGDNEQFF,TGCGCCAGCAGCTTGCTAGCGAAGGGGGACAATGAGCAGTTCTTC
TRBD2,15,TRBV7-2,TRBJ2-1,few,CASSVAGVPYNEQFF,TGTGCCAGCAGCGTAGCGGGAGTCCCCTACAATGAGCAGTTCTTC
-,15,TRBV3-1,TRBJ1-2,-,CASSQVGQGDYGYTF,TGTGCCAGCAGCCAAGTGGGGCAGGGTGACTATGGCTACACCTTC
-,14,TRBV6-5,TRBJ2-3,-,CASSSERVADTQYF,TGTGCCAGCAGTTCCGAACGAGTGGCAGATACGCAGTATTTT
TRBD1,16,TRBV6-1,TRBJ2-1,-,CASATGTGLSDNEQFF,TGTGCCAGCGCAACCGGGACAGGGCTCTCCGACAATGAGCAGTTCTTC
-,14,TRBV11-2,TRBJ2-1,few,CASSFSLATGEQFF,TGTGCCAGCAGCTTTTCTCTAGCTACTGGTGAGCAGTTCTTC
-,12,TRBV10-3,TRBJ2-7,-,CAISIKGYEQYF,TGTGCCATCAGTATAAAGGGATACGAGCAGTACTTC
TRBD1,13,TRBV20-1,TRBJ1-2,-,CSAPGTGDSGYTF,TGCAGTGCGCCCGGGACAGGGGACAGTGGCTACACCTTC
TRBD1,14,TRBV9,TRBJ2-7,few,CASSTQGQGLEQYF,TGTGCCAGCAGCACCCAAGGACAGGGTCTCGAGCAGTACTTC
-,15,TRBV7-9,TRBJ2-1,few,CASTQTRRDHNEQFF,TGTGCCAGCACCCAAACTAGAAGAGACCACAATGAGCAGTTCTTC
TRBD2,13,TRBV7-2,TRBJ2-3,once,CATSGGWTDTQYF,TGTGCCACCAGCGGGGGATGGACAGATACGCAGTATTTT
TRBD2,16,TRBV12-3/TRBV12-4,TRBJ2-5,-,CASSSTSGTLQETQYF,TGTGCCAGCAGCTCAACTAGCGGAACCTTGCAAGAGACCCAGTACTTC
TRBD1,13,TRBV9,TRBJ2-5,-,CASSAGGWETQYF,TGTGCCAGCAGCGCAGGGGGCTGGGAGACCCAGTACTTC
-,15,TRBV5-1,TRBJ1-1,-,CASTLGSLGFAEAFF,TGCGCCAGCACCTTGGGTTCGCTGGGCTTTGCTGAAGCTTTCTTT
TRBD2,13,TRBV7-6,TRBJ2-1,-,CASSLDGRNDQFF,TGTGCCAGCAGCTTAGACGGGAGGAATGACCAGTTCTTC
TRBD2,13,TRBV20-1,TRBJ2-1,few,CSARLISGNEQFF,TGCAGTGCTAGATTAATTAGCGGGAATGAGCAGTTCTTC
-,15,TRBV4-1,TRBJ1-4,-,CASSQARATNEKLFF,TGCGCCAGCAGCCAAGCCAGAGCCACTAATGAAAAACTGTTTTTT
-,15,TRBV28,TRBJ2-1,few,CASRDNGLIEDEQFF,TGTGCCAGCAGAGATAATGGACTGATTGAGGATGAGCAGTTCTTC
-,13,TRBV6-4,TRBJ2-3,-,CASRDQGTDTQYF,TGTGCCAGCAGGGACCAAGGCACAGATACGCAGTATTTT
-,13,TRBV3-1,TRBJ1-6,-,CASSQGGNSPLHF,TGTGCCAGCAGCCAAGGAGGAAATTCACCCCTCCACTTT
-,12,TRBV20-1,TRBJ2-1,-,CSAIRGAREQFF,TGCAGTGCAATTAGGGGGGCGAGGGAGCAGTTCTTC
-,15,TRBV6-2/TRBV6-3,TRBJ2-1,few,CASREGGGSYNEQFF,TGTGCCAGCAGGGAAGGGGGGGGCTCCTACAATGAGCAGTTCTTC
-,12,TRBV29-1,TRBJ2-7,few,CSVEIDPYEQYF,TGCAGCGTTGAAATAGATCCCTACGAGCAGTACTTC
-,15,TRBV5-1,TRBJ2-2,few,CASSLFTGNTGELFF,TGCGCCAGCAGCCTGTTCACAGGGAACACCGGGGAGCTGTTTTTT
TRBD2,14,TRBV5-1,TRBJ2-7,many,CASSLAGASYEQYF,TGTGCCAGCAGCCTAGCGGGAGCCTCCTACGAGCAGTACTTC
TRBD1,13,TRBV6-5,TRBJ2-7,once,CASSYHRGYEQYF,TGTGCCAGCAGTTATCACAGGGGGTACGAGCAGTACTTC
TRBD2,15,TRBV10-3,TRBJ2-1,few,CAISEQGGRGNEQFF,TGTGCCATCAGTGAGCAGGGCGGGAGAGGTAATGAGCAGTTCTTC
TRBD1,14,TRBV7-2,TRBJ2-7,-,CASKGDRGSYEQYF,TGTGCCAGCAAGGGGGACAGGGGCTCCTACGAGCAGTACTTC
TRBD2,16,TRBV4-2,TRBJ2-1,-,CASSPPSGRQYNEQFF,TGTGCCAGCAGCCCCCCTAGCGGGAGGCAGTACAATGAGCAGTTCTTC
TRBD1,15,TRBV2,TRBJ1-2,few,CASSGTGNLGYGYTF,TGTGCCAGCAGTGGGACAGGGAACCTAGGCTATGGCTACACCTTC
TRBD1,14,TRBV15,TRBJ2-7,-,CATSPRTGGYEQYF,TGTGCCACCAGCCCAAGGACAGGGGGCTACGAGCAGTACTTC